The 25 T cell receptor beta chains below come from one sample, sequenced in a study of T cell clonotyping in hematopoietic cell transplantation. Stated time point: recipient sample about 28 days before transplant, after cytoreduction. Produced via immunoSEQ multiplex PCR; TCRdb's table is partial and in-frame only. The sample has 65,000 to 80,000 clones; about 96% are singletons. Source: peripheral blood mononuclear cells, taken before stem cell transplant. These receptors originate from a woman aged 45 to 65 with acute myeloid leukemia. Some clones in this sample may be carry-over from other donors' samples.

The gene calls are TRBV5-6 and TRBJ2-7; D is uncertain. Per germline, CDR1 SGHDT and CDR2 YYEEEE. The CDR3 spans 13 residues. Trimming stripped 4 bases from V and 0 bases from J, with 8 bases between. CDR3 DNA: TGTGCCAGCAGCCTAGACTTCTCCTACGAGCAGTACTTC. This codes for CASSLDFSYEQYF.

V and J are TRBV7-8 and TRBJ2-2; no reliable D call. Trimming took 1 base from V and 5 from J, leaving 8 bases between them. Germline assignment: CDR1 SGHVS and CDR2 FQNEAQ. The CDR3 length is 14 residues. In nucleotides, the CDR3 is TGTGCCAGCAGCTTAGTGGGGTTAACCGGGGAGCTGTTTTTT. Amino acid sequence: CASSLVGLTGELFF.

This clone was detected only once. The genes are TRBV28 and TRBJ2-3; no clear D gene. V dropped 1 base and J dropped 2 bases, with 1 base sitting between them. The germline V gene has CDR1 MDHEN and CDR2 SYDVKM. The CDR3 has 12 residues. CDR3 in amino acids: CASSLFTDTQYF. The DNA for the CDR3 is TGTGCCAGCAGTTTATTCACAGATACGCAGTATTTT.

The chain uses TRBV2 and TRBJ1-2, with TRBD1 matching 8 bases. CDR1 is SNHLY and CDR2 is FYNNEI in the germline V gene. The CDR3 contains 11 residues. After removal of 9 bases from V and 8 bases from J, the junction contained 5 bases not matched to a gene. The CDR3 DNA is TGTGCCAGACAGGGGGAGAGGGGCTACACCTTC. Translated: CARQGERGYTF.

The V call is TRBV5-1, the J call TRBJ1-1; D possibly corresponds to TRBD1 (6 bases). This CDR3 region has 15 residues. The ends were cut back, 4 bases at V and 1 base at J, with 14 bases in the middle. The V gene's germline CDR1 is SGHRS and CDR2 YFSETQ. The CDR3 loop reads CASSLDGQKNTEAFF. CDR3 coding DNA: TGCGCCAGCAGCCTGGATGGACAGAAGAACACTGAAGCTTTCTTT.

The chain links TRBV30 to TRBJ1-6; 8 bases fit TRBD1. This CDR3 is 13 amino acids long. V trimming: 8 bases; J trimming: 5 bases; junction bases outside the gene matches: 5. Germline V gene data show CDR1 as GTSNPN and CDR2 as SVGIG (reference sequence). Here the CDR3 DNA reads TGTGCCAGACGACAGGGGAATAATTCACCCCTCCACTTT. Protein: CARRQGNNSPLHF.

The chain links TRBV10-3 to TRBJ1-1; a weak D match, TRBD1 (6 bases). V dropped 0 bases and J dropped 8 bases, with 16 bases sitting between them. The length of the CDR3 is 15 residues. Germline V gene lookup returns CDR1 ENHRY and CDR2 SYGVKD. The CDR3 is CAISESQGLGAEAFF. Written as DNA, the CDR3 is TGTGCCATCAGTGAGTCGCAGGGGCTAGGGGCAGAAGCTTTCTTT.

The chain joins TRBV4-1 to TRBJ1-1, with no clear D. This CDR3 spans 14 amino acids. Germline V CDR1 and CDR2: MGHRA, YSYEKL. Deletions cut 4 bases from V and 0 bases from J, with 9 bases between. The chain's CDR3 is CASSLGELNTEAFF. The DNA for the CDR3 is TGCGCCAGCAGCCTTGGGGAGCTGAACACTGAAGCTTTCTTT.

The V and J genes are TRBV9 and TRBJ2-5, with TRBD1 identical over 8 bases. V lost 4 bases, J lost 5 bases, and 16 bases stayed unmatched. Germline V gene lookup returns CDR1 SGDLS and CDR2 YYNGEE. The CDR3 loop spans 17 amino acids. CDR3 protein: CASSSPVGRGRGETQYF. The CDR3 nucleotides read TGTGCCAGCAGCTCCCCGGTGGGCAGGGGGCGCGGGGAGACCCAGTACTTC.

The chain links TRBV5-1 to TRBJ1-1; D is ambiguous. The germline CDR1 and CDR2 sequences are SGHRS and YFSETQ. The length of the CDR3 is 13 residues. Trimming stripped 4 bases from V and 1 base from J, with 8 bases between. The CDR3 bases are TGCGCCAGCAGCGACCCGACGAACACTGAAGCTTTCTTT. It codes for CASSDPTNTEAFF.

The chain joins TRBV4-1 to TRBJ2-5; 8 nucleotides align to TRBD2. V gave up 5 bases and J gave up 5 bases; unmatched junction bases: 13. CDR1 MGHRA and CDR2 YSYEKL come from the germline V gene. The CDR3 has 16 amino acids. CDR3: CASSSPGTSSSETQYF. The CDR3 DNA reads TGCGCCAGCAGCTCGCCCGGGACTAGTTCGTCCGAGACCCAGTACTTC.

This sequence joins TRBV6-5 and TRBJ2-5; D uncertain. The length of the CDR3 is 13 residues. V shed 5 bases and J shed 6 bases, with 13 bases lying between them. CDR1 is MNHEY, CDR2 SVGAGI, per germline. In DNA, the CDR3 is TGTGCCAGCAGTACGTCCGGACCTCAGACCCAGTACTTC. This encodes CASSTSGPQTQYF.

The V gene is TRBV5-1, the J gene TRBJ2-7; a weak D match, TRBD2 (6 bases). CDR3 length equals 13 residues. V lost 3 bases and J lost 2, with 9 bases in between. Germline CDR1 is SGHRS and CDR2 is YFSETQ. For the CDR3, the DNA is TGCGCCAGCAGCTGGGGGGATACCTACGAGCAGTACTTC. This codes for CASSWGDTYEQYF.

The chain combines TRBV2 with TRBJ1-6; D remains unclear. V lost 2 bases to trimming and J lost 6 bases, with 11 bases between them. Germline-derived CDR1 and CDR2 are SNHLY and FYNNEI. The CDR3 length is 15 residues. As DNA, the CDR3 is TGTGCCAGCAGTGAATATCGGCAGCTTAATTCACCCCTCCACTTT. It yields the protein CASSEYRQLNSPLHF. Based on the CDR3 plus reference TRBV2 and TRBJ1-6, the full variable domain is EPEVTQTPSHQVTQMGQEVILRCVPISNHLYFYWYRQILGQKVEFLVSFYNNEISEKSEIFDDQFSVERPDGSNFTLKIRSTKLEDSAMYFCASSEYRQLNSPLHFGNGTRLTVT.

This clone was seen just once. The chain couples TRBV12-5 to TRBJ2-7; D remains ambiguous. Germline assignment: CDR1 LGHNT and CDR2 FRNRAP. Trimming cost V 6 bases and J 4 bases, with 16 bases left between them. The CDR3 loop spans 14 amino acids. CDR3 coding DNA: TGTGCTAGTGGCCCCCGGGCAGGCATATACGAGCAGTACTTC. This translates into CASGPRAGIYEQYF.

V gene TRBV25-1 combines with J gene TRBJ2-1; 10 bases agree with TRBD2. J lost 2 bases, V lost 4 bases, and 2 bases had no gene match. Germline V lookup: CDR1 MGHDK, CDR2 SYGVNS. The CDR3 extends over 15 amino acids. CDR3 coding DNA: TGTGCCAGCAGTGGTACTAGCGGGACCTACAATGAGCAGTTCTTC. As protein: CASSGTSGTYNEQFF.

This clone was detected once. The gene calls are TRBV28 and TRBJ1-5, with D tentatively TRBD1 (5 bases). The CDR3 totals 15 residues. Trimming took off 5 bases at V and 4 bases at J, with 15 bases between the two ends. Germline CDR1 reads MDHEN; CDR2 reads SYDVKM. CDR3 bases: TGTGCCAGCAGTACCGGGGGGGGACTTAATCAGCCCCAGCATTTT. Translation gives CASSTGGGLNQPQHF.

V and J are TRBV28 and TRBJ1-1, with unresolved D. Trimming took 2 bases from V and 5 from J, leaving 12 bases between them. The CDR3 length is 14 residues. In germline, CDR1 is MDHEN, CDR2 SYDVKM. The CDR3 protein is CASSLRASGTEAFF. CDR3 coding DNA: TGTGCCAGCAGTTTACGAGCTTCAGGTACTGAAGCTTTCTTT.

This clone was found once. The V gene is TRBV25-1, the J gene TRBJ2-7, with 8 bases lining up with TRBD1. This CDR3 is 13 amino acids long. Germline assignment: CDR1 MGHDK and CDR2 SYGVNS. V lost 10 bases and J lost 5; bases outside the gene matches: 10. CDR3 in amino acids: CATSLAGGNEQYF. The CDR3 nucleotides are TGTGCCACCTCCCTAGCAGGGGGCAACGAGCAGTACTTC.

The V gene is TRBV27, the J gene TRBJ2-3, with D possibly TRBD2 on 6 matching bases. V lost 2 bases to trimming and J lost 0 bases, with 9 bases between them. Germline loops: CDR1 MNHEY, CDR2 SMNVEV (reference sequence). This CDR3 is 15 amino acids long. CDR3 nucleotide sequence: TGTGCCAGCAGTTTAGCGGGGTCTAGCACAGATACGCAGTATTTT. Its translation is CASSLAGSSTDTQYF.

The J gene is TRBJ1-5, the V gene TRBV6-1; TRBD1 might be the D (6 bases). V lost 7 bases and J lost 5, with 12 bases in between. Germline V gives CDR1 MNHNS, CDR2 SASEGT. The CDR3 loop spans 13 amino acids. CDR3 in amino acids: CASIRGLDQPQHF. The CDR3 nucleotides are TGTGCCAGCATACGGGGGCTTGATCAGCCCCAGCATTTT.

The chain employs TRBV7-9 and TRBJ2-5, with 8 bases aligning to TRBD2. Germline CDR1 is SEHNR and CDR2 is FQNEAQ (reference sequence). CDR3 length: 14 amino acids. With 5 bases clipped from V and 4 bases from J, the junction kept 6 bases outside the gene matches. CDR3 residues: CASSATSVGETQYF. DNA for the CDR3: TGTGCCAGCAGCGCGACTAGCGTTGGAGAGACCCAGTACTTC. Full variable domain (rest looked up from reference TRBV7-9 and TRBJ2-5): DTGVSQNPRHKITKRGQNVTFRCDPISEHNRLYWYRQTLGQGPEFLTYFQNEAQLEKSRLLSDRFSAERPKGSFSTLEIQRTEQGDSAMYLCASSATSVGETQYFGPGTRLLVL.

This clone has only one observation. The CDR3 sequence: CASSEFPTGGNTIYF. The CDR3 region has the DNA TGTGCCAGCAGTGAATTCCCGACTGGGGGAAACACCATATATTTT. The chain recombines TRBV6-1 with TRBJ1-3; D gene ambiguous. The V gene's germline CDR1 is MNHNS and CDR2 SASEGT. CDR3 length: 15 residues. V was trimmed by 2 bases and J by 4 bases, leaving 12 bases between them.

The chain has TRBV7-2 and TRBJ1-5, with D uncertain. V lost 5 bases and J lost 4, with 18 bases in between. CDR1 SGHTA and CDR2 FQGNSA come from the germline V gene. The CDR3 contains 16 residues. CDR3 region: CASSPRHPSENQPQHF. DNA for the CDR3: TGTGCCAGCAGCCCCCGACACCCCTCTGAGAATCAGCCCCAGCATTTT.

This chain uses TRBV19 with TRBJ1-1; D is uncertain. The CDR3 has 13 residues. Deletions cut 3 bases from V and 2 bases from J, with 7 bases between. CDR1 and CDR2 (germline): LNHDA, SQIVND (reference sequence). The CDR3 DNA is TGTGCCAGTAGTATGCACAGCAACACTGAAGCTTTCTTT. Translated, it gives CASSMHSNTEAFF.